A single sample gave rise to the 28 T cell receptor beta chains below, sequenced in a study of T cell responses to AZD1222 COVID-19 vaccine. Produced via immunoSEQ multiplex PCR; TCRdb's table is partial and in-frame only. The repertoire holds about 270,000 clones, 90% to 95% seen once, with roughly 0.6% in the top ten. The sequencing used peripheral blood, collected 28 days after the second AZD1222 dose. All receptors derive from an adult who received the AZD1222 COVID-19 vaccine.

CDR3 DNA sequence: TGTGCCAGCAGCCAAGGGACTAATCACCAAGAGACCCAGTACTTC. Its translation is CASSQGTNHQETQYF. The V call is TRBV3-1 (or the pseudogene TRBV3-2), the J call TRBJ2-5, with D perhaps TRBD2 (6 bases). The CDR3 contains 15 residues. Germline assignment: CDR1 LGHDT and CDR2 YNNKEL (reference sequence). Trimming left V 1 base short and J 0 bases short, with 9 bases between.

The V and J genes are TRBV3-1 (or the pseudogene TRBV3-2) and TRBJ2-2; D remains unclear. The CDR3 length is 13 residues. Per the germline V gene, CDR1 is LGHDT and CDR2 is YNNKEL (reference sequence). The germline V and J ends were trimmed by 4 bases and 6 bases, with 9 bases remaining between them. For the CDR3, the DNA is TGTGCCAGCAGCCCGTCGAGAGCCGGGGAGCTGTTTTTT. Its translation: CASSPSRAGELFF.

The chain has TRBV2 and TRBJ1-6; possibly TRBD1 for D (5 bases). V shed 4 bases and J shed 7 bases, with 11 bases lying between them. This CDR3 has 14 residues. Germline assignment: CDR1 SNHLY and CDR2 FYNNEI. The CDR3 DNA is TGTGCCAGCAGTGGACCCCGACAGAATTCACCCCTCCACTTT. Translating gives CASSGPRQNSPLHF.

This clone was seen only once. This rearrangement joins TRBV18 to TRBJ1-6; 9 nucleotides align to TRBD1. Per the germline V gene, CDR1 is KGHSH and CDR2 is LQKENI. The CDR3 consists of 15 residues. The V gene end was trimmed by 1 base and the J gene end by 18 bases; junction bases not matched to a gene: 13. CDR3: CASSPRNRGLSIPHF. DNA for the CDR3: TGTGCCAGCTCACCACGAAACAGGGGGCTGTCTATTCCCCACTTT.

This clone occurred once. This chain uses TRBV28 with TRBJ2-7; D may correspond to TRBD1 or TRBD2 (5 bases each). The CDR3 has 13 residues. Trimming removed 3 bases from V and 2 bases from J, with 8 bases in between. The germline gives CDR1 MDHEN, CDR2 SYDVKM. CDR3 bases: TGTGCCAGCAGTTTCCAGGGACCCTACGAGCAGTACTTC. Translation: CASSFQGPYEQYF.

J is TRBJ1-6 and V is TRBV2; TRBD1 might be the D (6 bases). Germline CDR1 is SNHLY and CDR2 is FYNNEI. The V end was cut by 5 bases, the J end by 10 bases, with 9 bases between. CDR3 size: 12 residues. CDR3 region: CASSRGESPLHF. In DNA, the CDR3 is TGTGCCAGCAGTAGGGGGGAATCACCCCTCCACTTT. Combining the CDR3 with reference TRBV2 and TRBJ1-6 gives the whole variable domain EPEVTQTPSHQVTQMGQEVILRCVPISNHLYFYWYRQILGQKVEFLVSFYNNEISEKSEIFDDQFSVERPDGSNFTLKIRSTKLEDSAMYFCASSRGESPLHFGNGTRLTVT.

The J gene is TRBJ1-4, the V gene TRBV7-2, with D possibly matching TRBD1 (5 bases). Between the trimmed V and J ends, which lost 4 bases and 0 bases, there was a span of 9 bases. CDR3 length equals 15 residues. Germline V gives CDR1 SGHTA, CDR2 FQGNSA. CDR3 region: CASSSGLATNEKLFF. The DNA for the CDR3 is TGTGCCAGCAGCTCGGGACTGGCAACTAATGAAAAACTGTTTTTT.

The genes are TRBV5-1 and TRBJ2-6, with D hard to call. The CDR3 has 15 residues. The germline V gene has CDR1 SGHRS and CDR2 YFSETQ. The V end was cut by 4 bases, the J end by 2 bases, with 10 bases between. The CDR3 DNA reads TGCGCCAGCAGCCCCTTTGTGGCTGGGGCCAACGTCCTGACTTTC. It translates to CASSPFVAGANVLTF.

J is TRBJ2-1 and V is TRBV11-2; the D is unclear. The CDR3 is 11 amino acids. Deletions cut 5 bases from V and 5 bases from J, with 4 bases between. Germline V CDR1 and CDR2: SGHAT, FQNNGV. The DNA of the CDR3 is TGTGCCAGCAGCATACACAATGAGCAGTTCTTC. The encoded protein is CASSIHNEQFF.

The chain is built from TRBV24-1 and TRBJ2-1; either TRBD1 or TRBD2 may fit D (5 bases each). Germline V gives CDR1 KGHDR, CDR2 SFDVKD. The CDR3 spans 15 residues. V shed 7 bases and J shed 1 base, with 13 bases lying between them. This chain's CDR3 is CATSPGRGSYNEQFF. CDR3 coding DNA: TGTGCCACCAGCCCGGGACGTGGATCCTACAATGAGCAGTTCTTC.

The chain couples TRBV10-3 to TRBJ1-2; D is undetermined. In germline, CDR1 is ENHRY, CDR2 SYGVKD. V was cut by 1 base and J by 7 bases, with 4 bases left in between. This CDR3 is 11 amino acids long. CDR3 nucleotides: TGTGCCATCAGTGAGTTCGGTGGCTACACCTTC. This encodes CAISEFGGYTF.

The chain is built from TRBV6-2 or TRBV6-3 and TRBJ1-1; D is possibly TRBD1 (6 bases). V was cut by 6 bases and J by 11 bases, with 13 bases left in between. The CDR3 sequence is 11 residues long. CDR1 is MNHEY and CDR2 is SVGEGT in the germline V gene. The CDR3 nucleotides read TGTGCCAGCAGCCATACAGGGAGGGCTTTCTTT. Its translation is CASSHTGRAFF.

For the CDR3, the DNA is TGTGCCAGCAGCTCCTTTTCCCTTAGCGGGAGCCTATACGAGCAGTACTTC. The encoded protein is CASSSFSLSGSLYEQYF. The J gene is TRBJ2-7, the V gene TRBV28; 9 positions agree with TRBD2. This CDR3 spans 17 amino acids. V trimming: 6 bases; J trimming: 4 bases; junction bases outside the gene matches: 16. The germline V gene encodes CDR1 MDHEN and CDR2 SYDVKM.

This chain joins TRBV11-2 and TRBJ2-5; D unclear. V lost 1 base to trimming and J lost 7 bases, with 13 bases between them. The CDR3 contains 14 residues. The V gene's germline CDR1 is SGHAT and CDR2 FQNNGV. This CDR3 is CASSLVSGPRTQYF. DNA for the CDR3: TGTGCCAGCAGCTTAGTAAGTGGGCCCAGGACCCAGTACTTC.

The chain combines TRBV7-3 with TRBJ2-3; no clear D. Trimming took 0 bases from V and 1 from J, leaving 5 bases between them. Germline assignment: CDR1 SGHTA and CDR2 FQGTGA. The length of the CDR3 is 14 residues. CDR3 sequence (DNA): TGTGCCAGCAGCTTAACTGGCCGCACAGATACGCAGTATTTT. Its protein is CASSLTGRTDTQYF.

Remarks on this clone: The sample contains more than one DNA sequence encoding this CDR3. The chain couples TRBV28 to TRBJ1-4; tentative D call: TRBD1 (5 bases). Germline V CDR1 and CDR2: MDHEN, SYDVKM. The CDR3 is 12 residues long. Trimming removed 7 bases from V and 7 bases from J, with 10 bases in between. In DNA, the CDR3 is TGTGCCAGCACCGGGGGGGGTGAAAAACTGTTTTTT. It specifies CASTGGGEKLFF.

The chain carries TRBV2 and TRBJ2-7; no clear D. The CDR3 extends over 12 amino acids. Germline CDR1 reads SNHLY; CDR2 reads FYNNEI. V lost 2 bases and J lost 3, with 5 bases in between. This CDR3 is CASSEIVYEQYF. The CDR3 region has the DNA TGTGCCAGCAGTGAAATAGTCTACGAGCAGTACTTC.

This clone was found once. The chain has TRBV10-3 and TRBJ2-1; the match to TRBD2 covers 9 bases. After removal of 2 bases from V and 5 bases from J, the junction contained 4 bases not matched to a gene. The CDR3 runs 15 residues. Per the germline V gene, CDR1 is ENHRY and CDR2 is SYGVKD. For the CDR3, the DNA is TGTGCCATCAGTGAGACCCTAGCGGGGCACAATGAGCAGTTCTTC. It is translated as CAISETLAGHNEQFF.

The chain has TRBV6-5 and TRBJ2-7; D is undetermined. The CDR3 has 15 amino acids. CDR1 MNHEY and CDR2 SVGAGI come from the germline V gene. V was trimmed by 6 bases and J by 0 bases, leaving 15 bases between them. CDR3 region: CASSEAPTNSYEQYF. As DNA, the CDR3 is TGTGCCAGCAGCGAGGCCCCTACTAACTCCTACGAGCAGTACTTC.

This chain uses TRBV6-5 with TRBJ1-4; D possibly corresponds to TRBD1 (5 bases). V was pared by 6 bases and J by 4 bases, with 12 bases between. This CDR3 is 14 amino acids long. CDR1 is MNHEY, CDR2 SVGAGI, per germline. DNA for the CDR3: TGTGCCAGCAGCCGAGGACAAGATAATGAAAAACTGTTTTTT. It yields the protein CASSRGQDNEKLFF.

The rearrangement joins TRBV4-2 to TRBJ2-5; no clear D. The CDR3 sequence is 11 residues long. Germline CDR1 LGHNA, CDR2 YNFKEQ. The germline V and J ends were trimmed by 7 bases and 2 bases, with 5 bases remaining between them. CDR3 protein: CASMWQETQYF. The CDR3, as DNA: TGTGCCAGCATGTGGCAAGAGACCCAGTACTTC.

DNA for the CDR3: TGTGCCAGCAGCTTAGCCGGCACCTTGGGACACGAGCAGTACTTC. Translated: CASSLAGTLGHEQYF. The chain joins TRBV7-2 to TRBJ2-7; D may match TRBD1 or TRBD2 (5 bases each). The V end lost 0 bases, the J end lost 5 bases, and 14 bases lay between the germline ends. The CDR3 is 15 amino acids. Germline-derived CDR1 and CDR2 are SGHTA and FQGNSA.

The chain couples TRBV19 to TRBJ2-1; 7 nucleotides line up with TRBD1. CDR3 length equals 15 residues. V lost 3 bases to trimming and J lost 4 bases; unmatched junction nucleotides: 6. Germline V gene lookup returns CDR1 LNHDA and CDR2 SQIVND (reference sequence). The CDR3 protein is CASSIRGQRYNEQFF. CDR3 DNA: TGTGCCAGTAGTATTAGGGGGCAGAGGTACAATGAGCAGTTCTTC.

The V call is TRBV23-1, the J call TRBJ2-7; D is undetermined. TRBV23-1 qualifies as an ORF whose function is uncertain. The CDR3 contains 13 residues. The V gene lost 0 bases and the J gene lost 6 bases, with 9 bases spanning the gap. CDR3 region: CASSQSVGCEQYF. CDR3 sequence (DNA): TGCGCCAGCAGTCAATCGGTAGGTTGCGAGCAGTACTTC.

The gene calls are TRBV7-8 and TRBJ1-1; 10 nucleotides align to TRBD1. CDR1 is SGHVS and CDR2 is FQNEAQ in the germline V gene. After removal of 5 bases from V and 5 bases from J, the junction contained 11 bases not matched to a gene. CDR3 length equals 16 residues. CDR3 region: CASSPVGTGVLTEAFF. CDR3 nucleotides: TGTGCCAGCAGCCCAGTGGGGACAGGGGTCTTGACTGAAGCTTTCTTT.

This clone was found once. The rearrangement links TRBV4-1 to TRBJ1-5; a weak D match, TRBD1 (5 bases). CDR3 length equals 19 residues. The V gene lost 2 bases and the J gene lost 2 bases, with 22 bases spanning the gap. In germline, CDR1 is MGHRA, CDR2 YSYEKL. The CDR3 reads CASSQTPGTGLRGNQPQHF. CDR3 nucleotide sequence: TGCGCCAGCAGCCAAACCCCCGGGACCGGGCTCAGGGGCAATCAGCCCCAGCATTTT.

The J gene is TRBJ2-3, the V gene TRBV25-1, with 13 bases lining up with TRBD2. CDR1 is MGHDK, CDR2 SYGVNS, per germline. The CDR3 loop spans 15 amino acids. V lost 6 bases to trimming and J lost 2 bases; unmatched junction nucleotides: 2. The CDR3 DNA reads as TGTGCCAGCAGGACTAGCGGGGGGCCCACAGATACGCAGTATTTT. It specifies CASRTSGGPTDTQYF.

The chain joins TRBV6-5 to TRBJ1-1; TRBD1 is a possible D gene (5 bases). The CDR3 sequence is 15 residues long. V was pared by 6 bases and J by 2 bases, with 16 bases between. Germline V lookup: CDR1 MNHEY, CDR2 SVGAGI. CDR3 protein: CASSQGRGLNTEAFF. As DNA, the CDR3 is TGTGCCAGCAGCCAAGGGAGGGGCCTAAACACTGAAGCTTTCTTT.